The rows below give T cell receptor beta chains drawn from one sample of a study of blood T cell repertoires in COVID-19. Libraries were prepared by immunoSEQ multiplex PCR; TCRdb keeps only in-frame clonotypes and omits some of them. Of 450,000 to 500,000 clones in the sample, approximately 83% were seen once. Sequences were obtained from peripheral blood. The receptors were gathered from a human donor in a cohort sampled during active COVID-19. Both conserved end residues are part of each CDR3. D genes are given only for firm matches. Clone size is given for some rows only: seen once, a few or many times, or a class if the clone is expanded.

j_gene: TRBJ1-1; v_gene: TRBV2; abundance: once; d_gene: TRBD1; CDR3nt: TGTGCCAGCCTCCGACAGGGGGCGCCCACTGAAGCTTTCTTT; CDR3aa: CASLRQGAPTEAFF
j_gene: TRBJ2-1; v_gene: TRBV6-5; abundance: -; d_gene: TRBD1; CDR3nt: TGTGCCAGCAGCCAAAACAGGGGAGTGAGTAATGAGCAGTTCTTC; CDR3aa: CASSQNRGVSNEQFF
j_gene: TRBJ2-3; v_gene: TRBV6-5; abundance: once; d_gene: -; CDR3nt: TGTGCCACCGTCCCGCCGGGAGAGACAGATACGCAGTATTTT; CDR3aa: CATVPPGETDTQYF
j_gene: TRBJ1-2; v_gene: TRBV7-3; abundance: once; d_gene: -; CDR3nt: TGTGCCAGCAGCCTATCTCGGGATCATGGCTACACCTTC; CDR3aa: CASSLSRDHGYTF
j_gene: TRBJ2-1; v_gene: TRBV24-1; abundance: -; d_gene: -; CDR3nt: TGTGCCACCAGTGAGTTAGGGACTGACAATGAGCAGTTCTTC; CDR3aa: CATSELGTDNEQFF
j_gene: TRBJ2-1; v_gene: TRBV28; abundance: -; d_gene: TRBD1; CDR3nt: TGTGCCAGCAGTTCCACCGGGACAGGGGGCCGCAATGAGCAGTTCTTC; CDR3aa: CASSSTGTGGRNEQFF
j_gene: TRBJ1-2; v_gene: TRBV30; abundance: -; d_gene: TRBD1; CDR3nt: TGTGCCTGGAGTGGACAGGGACAAGGAGGCTACACCTTC; CDR3aa: CAWSGQGQGGYTF
j_gene: TRBJ1-1; v_gene: TRBV30; abundance: -; d_gene: -; CDR3nt: TGTGCCTGGAGTGTGCAGGGGAACACTGAAGCTTTCTTT; CDR3aa: CAWSVQGNTEAFF
j_gene: TRBJ2-3; v_gene: TRBV6-2/TRBV6-3; abundance: -; d_gene: -; CDR3nt: TGTGCCAGCAGTTCTGGACTTAGCACAGATACGCAGTATTTT; CDR3aa: CASSSGLSTDTQYF
j_gene: TRBJ1-4; v_gene: TRBV5-6; abundance: -; d_gene: -; CDR3nt: TGTGCCAGCAGCTTGGAGGCCCCGGGAGGAAAACTGTTTTTT; CDR3aa: CASSLEAPGGKLFF
j_gene: TRBJ2-3; v_gene: TRBV18; abundance: -; d_gene: -; CDR3nt: TGTGCCAGCTCACCCTTGGCAGTTCTGTACCTCGGGGACACAGATACGCAGTATTTT; CDR3aa: CASSPLAVLYLGDTDTQYF
j_gene: TRBJ2-3; v_gene: TRBV30; abundance: -; d_gene: TRBD2; CDR3nt: TGTGCCTGGAGTGTAGGGTTGGGACTAGCGGACACAGATACGCAGTATTTT; CDR3aa: CAWSVGLGLADTDTQYF
j_gene: TRBJ1-4; v_gene: TRBV9; abundance: -; d_gene: -; CDR3nt: TGTGCCAGCAGCGTAGGGCCACAGGGTTTGAATGAAAAACTGTTTTTT; CDR3aa: CASSVGPQGLNEKLFF
j_gene: TRBJ1-1; v_gene: TRBV29-1; abundance: -; d_gene: -; CDR3nt: TGCAGCGTTGCACGGGGAAGCTTGAACACTGAAGCTTTCTTT; CDR3aa: CSVARGSLNTEAFF
j_gene: TRBJ2-2; v_gene: TRBV6-5; abundance: -; d_gene: TRBD1; CDR3nt: TGTGCCAGCAGGGAGACAGGGATTAAGACCGGGGAGCTGTTTTTT; CDR3aa: CASRETGIKTGELFF
j_gene: TRBJ2-1; v_gene: TRBV5-1; abundance: -; d_gene: TRBD2; CDR3nt: TGCGCCAGCAGCTTGGCCCCAGCGGGGGCCTACAATGAGCAGTTCTTC; CDR3aa: CASSLAPAGAYNEQFF